The clone carrying this T cell receptor beta chain showed up just once. The antigen remains unidentified. The sample comes from a study of PD-1 blockade in classical Hodgkin lymphoma. Study-level results: Patients with a complete response exhibited baseline diversity comparable to newly diagnosed patients. Only CD4+ TCR diversity, not CD8+, had risen significantly by C4D1.

Produced via immunoSEQ multiplex PCR; TCRdb's table is partial and in-frame only. The sample lists tens of thousands of clones; approximately 70% were seen once. With 10 bases clipped from V and 7 bases from J, the junction kept 12 bases outside the gene matches. Germline V CDR1 and CDR2: MNHEY, SVGAGI. The CDR3 totals 13 residues. With no exception, relapse followed autologous stem cell transplantation in all patients, and brentuximab vedotin exposure varied. This clonotype was obtained from a human donor with classical Hodgkin lymphoma. The sample was peripheral blood mononuclear cells (PBMCs), taken at baseline. The V and J genes are TRBV6-5 and TRBJ1-2; 7 bases line up with TRBD1. CDR3 sequence: CATREKQGTGYTF. CDR3 DNA sequence: TGTGCCACCCGGGAAAAACAGGGGACTGGCTACACCTTC.